Listed below are T cell receptor beta chains from one sample, sequenced in a study of monozygotic twins with inflammatory bowel disease. TCRdb reprocessed the 5' RACE reads, with one entry per CDR3 protein and no DNA. The specimen's table records around 410,000 distinct CDR3 sequences. What was sequenced was blood. These receptors were collected from a human donor with ulcerative colitis or Crohn's disease, or a healthy co-twin of an affected twin (not recorded which). CDR3s include the opening cysteine and the closing phenylalanine or tryptophan. The order of the fields is V gene, J gene, CDR3 protein.

V: TRBV20-1
J: TRBJ1-4
CDR3: CSAMGTINEKLFF

V: TRBV9
J: TRBJ2-1
CDR3: CASSAGQGPYNEQFF

V: TRBV5-1
J: TRBJ2-3
CDR3: CASRGQRMATDTQYF

V: TRBV20-1
J: TRBJ2-3
CDR3: CSARGAGTDTQYF

V: TRBV5-1
J: TRBJ2-1
CDR3: CASSLATSGMGNEQFF

V: TRBV11-2
J: TRBJ1-1
CDR3: CASSPWVGDTEAFF

V: TRBV28
J: TRBJ2-4
CDR3: CASSREGQEVKNIQYF

V: TRBV20-1
J: TRBJ1-4
CDR3: CSVPNRGQGEKLFF

V: TRBV7-9
J: TRBJ2-2
CDR3: CASSPRGLGTGELFF

V: TRBV24-1
J: TRBJ2-7
CDR3: CATSDSRDSPFYEQYF

V: TRBV6-2/TRBV6-3
J: TRBJ2-7
CDR3: CASSYLAGTRHEQYF